Listed below are T cell receptor beta chains from one sample, sequenced in a study of Tregs in tolerant kidney transplant recipients. Sequencing was performed with immunoSEQ multiplex PCR; in TCRdb, only in-frame clones are kept and a portion is missing. The table lists roughly 80,000 clones, roughly 98% of them singletons. The sequenced sample was CD4+ T cells from blood, obtained before the transplant. These receptors all come from a human donor who received a combined kidney and bone marrow transplant. Both conserved end residues are part of each CDR3. A D gene is named only where the DNA matches it firmly. Size is stated for part of the rows, as once, few or many counts, or as a class when the clone is expanded.

CAISGTQVNTGELFF	TGTGCCATCAGTGGCACACAGGTGAACACCGGGGAGCTGTTTTTT	TRBV10-3	-	TRBJ2-2	-
CASRTRGTGLYEQYF	TGTGCCAGCAGAACTCGGGGGACAGGCCTCTACGAGCAGTACTTC	TRBV6-5	-	TRBJ2-7	TRBD1
CASTRAPGQFYEQYF	TGTGCCAGCACCAGGGCCCCGGGACAGTTCTACGAGCAGTACTTC	TRBV28	-	TRBJ2-7	TRBD1
CASVSGGPYEQYF	TGTGCCAGTGTTAGCGGGGGGCCGTACGAGCAGTACTTC	TRBV2	once	TRBJ2-7	TRBD2
CASSRDRVYEQYF	TGCGCCAGCAGTCGGGACAGGGTCTACGAGCAGTACTTC	TRBV5-1	-	TRBJ2-7	TRBD1
CASSQGTAGNTIYF	TGCGCCAGCAGCCAAGGGACAGCTGGAAACACCATATATTTT	TRBV4-3	-	TRBJ1-3	-
CASSTRGEGALGYTF	TGTGCCAGCAGCACCCGAGGCGAGGGGGCGCTGGGCTACACCTTC	TRBV21-1	-	TRBJ1-2	-
CSVAGGQDQPQHF	TGCAGCGTTGCGGGGGGCCAGGATCAGCCCCAGCATTTT	TRBV29-1	-	TRBJ1-5	-
CASSLRDTEAFF	TGTGCCAGCAGCCTCCGGGACACTGAAGCTTTCTTT	TRBV7-9	-	TRBJ1-1	-
CASSVLAGAGETQYF	TGTGCCAGCAGCGTATTAGCGGGGGCGGGGGAGACCCAGTACTTC	TRBV9	-	TRBJ2-5	TRBD2
CASSSRGTVTYEQYF	TGTGCCAGTAGTAGCCGCGGGACCGTTACCTACGAGCAGTACTTC	TRBV19	-	TRBJ2-7	-
CASSLGGTVGETQYF	TGCGCCAGCAGCTTGGGTGGGACAGTCGGAGAGACCCAGTACTTC	TRBV5-1	-	TRBJ2-5	TRBD1
CASSHPDRGVPEAFF	TGTGCCAGCTCACACCCGGACAGGGGAGTCCCTGAAGCTTTCTTT	TRBV18	-	TRBJ1-1	TRBD1
CSVVLDTLNQPQHF	TGCAGCGTTGTCCTGGACACACTAAATCAGCCCCAGCATTTT	TRBV29-1	-	TRBJ1-5	-
CATSRFREGANYGYTF	TGTGCCACCAGCAGGTTTCGGGAGGGAGCGAACTATGGCTACACCTTC	TRBV15	-	TRBJ1-2	-
CASSLDVQETQYF	TGTGCCAGCAGCTTAGATGTACAAGAGACCCAGTACTTC	TRBV11-3	-	TRBJ2-5	-
CASSINREETQYF	TGTGCCAGTAGTATAAACAGGGAAGAGACCCAGTACTTC	TRBV19	-	TRBJ2-5	-
CAWSPLAGRTDTQYF	TGTGCCTGGAGCCCACTAGCGGGGCGCACAGATACGCAGTATTTT	TRBV30	-	TRBJ2-3	TRBD2
CASSLRGGAEVEQYF	TGTGCCAGCAGCTTAAGAGGGGGGGCGGAAGTCGAGCAGTACTTC	TRBV7-3	once	TRBJ2-7	-
CASSLNRYSDRGPSSYNSPLHF	TGCGCCAGCAGCTTGAATCGTTATTCGGACAGGGGGCCCAGCTCCTATAATTCACCCCTCCACTTT	TRBV5-1	once	TRBJ1-6	TRBD1
CASSDPGDRVHGYTF	TGTGCCAGCAGTGACCCGGGGGACAGGGTACATGGCTACACCTTC	TRBV6-4	-	TRBJ1-2	TRBD1
CASSKNPSGGRTDTQYF	TGCGCCAGCAGCAAAAATCCTAGCGGAGGCCGCACAGATACGCAGTATTTT	TRBV4-1	-	TRBJ2-3	TRBD2
CASSIRDRGPSNQPQHF	TGTGCCAGTAGTATTCGGGACAGGGGCCCTAGCAATCAGCCCCAGCATTTT	TRBV19	-	TRBJ1-5	TRBD1
CASSILRLAGGGADEQFF	TGTGCCAGTAGTATACTTCGGCTAGCGGGAGGTGGAGCCGATGAGCAGTTCTTC	TRBV19	-	TRBJ2-1	TRBD2
CASTSRESNQPQHF	TGTGCCAGCACAAGCAGGGAAAGCAATCAGCCCCAGCATTTT	TRBV6-5	-	TRBJ1-5	-
CAWINDGGGSPLHF	TGTGCCTGGATCAATGACGGGGGAGGTTCACCCCTCCACTTT	TRBV30	-	TRBJ1-6	-
CSARTGGEFF	TGCAGTGCCAGAACAGGGGGCGAGTTCTTC	TRBV20-1	-	TRBJ2-1	TRBD1
CASSLRGRGQPQHF	TGTGCCAGCAGCTTGAGAGGGAGGGGTCAGCCCCAGCATTTT	TRBV5-5	-	TRBJ1-5	-
CASSLGLGLAGDSSYNEQFF	TGTGCCAGCAGCTTAGGATTGGGACTAGCGGGGGATAGCTCCTACAATGAGCAGTTCTTC	TRBV11-3	-	TRBJ2-1	TRBD2
CASSLSGRATDTQYF	TGCGCCAGCAGCCTTAGCGGGAGGGCCACAGATACGCAGTATTTT	TRBV5-1	-	TRBJ2-3	TRBD2
CASSSGAEAFF	TGTGCCAGCAGTTCGGGGGCTGAAGCTTTCTTT	TRBV28	-	TRBJ1-1	-
CASSSREVDTEAFF	TGTGCCAGCAGTTCGAGGGAAGTGGACACTGAAGCTTTCTTT	TRBV6-5	-	TRBJ1-1	-
CASSLRGSATDTQYF	TGCGCCAGCAGCTTAAGGGGTAGTGCCACAGATACGCAGTATTTT	TRBV5-1	-	TRBJ2-3	-
CVRRPHPGQGRRAFF	TGTGTCAGAAGGCCTCATCCGGGACAGGGGCGAAGGGCTTTCTTT	TRBV7-5	-	TRBJ1-1	-
CASSSSDTLGSTGELFF	TGTGCCAGCAGCTCATCGGACACCCTCGGCAGCACCGGGGAGCTGTTTTTT	TRBV7-3	-	TRBJ2-2	-
CASSLGPVRYQETQYF	TGTGCCAGCAGCTTAGGGCCAGTGAGGTACCAAGAGACCCAGTACTTC	TRBV11-2	-	TRBJ2-5	-
CASTDSLTNYGYTF	TGTGCCAGCACAGACAGCCTCACTAACTATGGCTACACCTTC	TRBV28	-	TRBJ1-2	-
CASSWRQGGTEAFF	TGTGCCAGCAGTTGGAGACAGGGGGGCACTGAAGCTTTCTTT	TRBV5-8	-	TRBJ1-1	TRBD1
CASSPAGGYGANVLTF	TGTGCCAGCTCACCGGCAGGGGGTTATGGGGCCAACGTCCTGACTTTC	TRBV18	-	TRBJ2-6	TRBD1
CASRLTGDTEAFF	TGTGCCAGCAGGCTCACAGGGGACACTGAAGCTTTCTTT	TRBV7-9	-	TRBJ1-1	TRBD1
CASSQGQVNTEAFF	TGTGCCAGCAGCCAGGGACAAGTGAACACTGAAGCTTTCTTT	TRBV4-2	-	TRBJ1-1	-
CAISDFGPQDNEQFF	TGTGCCATCAGTGATTTTGGCCCACAGGACAATGAGCAGTTCTTC	TRBV10-3	-	TRBJ2-1	-
CASSLAASKTYEQYF	TGTGCCAGCAGCTTAGCAGCCTCCAAGACCTACGAGCAGTACTTC	TRBV7-2	-	TRBJ2-7	-
CASSMTGGNYGYTF	TGTGCCAGCAGCATGACAGGGGGCAACTATGGCTACACCTTC	TRBV11-2	once	TRBJ1-2	TRBD1
CAWSPGLAGGQETQYF	TGTGCCTGGAGCCCCGGACTAGCGGGAGGGCAAGAGACCCAGTACTTC	TRBV30	-	TRBJ2-5	TRBD2
CASSMNYGYTF	TGTGCCAGCAGCATGAACTATGGCTACACCTTC	TRBV28	-	TRBJ1-2	-
CASSYNVESEGYTF	TGTGCCAGCAGTTACAACGTAGAGTCTGAGGGCTACACCTTC	TRBV6-6	-	TRBJ1-2	-
CASSDPGQVAGELFF	TGTGCCAGTAGCGATCCCGGACAGGTGGCCGGGGAGCTGTTTTTT	TRBV19	-	TRBJ2-2	TRBD1
CASSLAGGTDIQYF	TGTGCCAGCAGCTTAGCAGGGGGAACTGACATTCAGTACTTC	TRBV7-9	-	TRBJ2-4	-
CASAAGGYNEQFF	TGTGCCAGCGCTGCTGGGGGGTACAATGAGCAGTTCTTC	TRBV2	-	TRBJ2-1	-